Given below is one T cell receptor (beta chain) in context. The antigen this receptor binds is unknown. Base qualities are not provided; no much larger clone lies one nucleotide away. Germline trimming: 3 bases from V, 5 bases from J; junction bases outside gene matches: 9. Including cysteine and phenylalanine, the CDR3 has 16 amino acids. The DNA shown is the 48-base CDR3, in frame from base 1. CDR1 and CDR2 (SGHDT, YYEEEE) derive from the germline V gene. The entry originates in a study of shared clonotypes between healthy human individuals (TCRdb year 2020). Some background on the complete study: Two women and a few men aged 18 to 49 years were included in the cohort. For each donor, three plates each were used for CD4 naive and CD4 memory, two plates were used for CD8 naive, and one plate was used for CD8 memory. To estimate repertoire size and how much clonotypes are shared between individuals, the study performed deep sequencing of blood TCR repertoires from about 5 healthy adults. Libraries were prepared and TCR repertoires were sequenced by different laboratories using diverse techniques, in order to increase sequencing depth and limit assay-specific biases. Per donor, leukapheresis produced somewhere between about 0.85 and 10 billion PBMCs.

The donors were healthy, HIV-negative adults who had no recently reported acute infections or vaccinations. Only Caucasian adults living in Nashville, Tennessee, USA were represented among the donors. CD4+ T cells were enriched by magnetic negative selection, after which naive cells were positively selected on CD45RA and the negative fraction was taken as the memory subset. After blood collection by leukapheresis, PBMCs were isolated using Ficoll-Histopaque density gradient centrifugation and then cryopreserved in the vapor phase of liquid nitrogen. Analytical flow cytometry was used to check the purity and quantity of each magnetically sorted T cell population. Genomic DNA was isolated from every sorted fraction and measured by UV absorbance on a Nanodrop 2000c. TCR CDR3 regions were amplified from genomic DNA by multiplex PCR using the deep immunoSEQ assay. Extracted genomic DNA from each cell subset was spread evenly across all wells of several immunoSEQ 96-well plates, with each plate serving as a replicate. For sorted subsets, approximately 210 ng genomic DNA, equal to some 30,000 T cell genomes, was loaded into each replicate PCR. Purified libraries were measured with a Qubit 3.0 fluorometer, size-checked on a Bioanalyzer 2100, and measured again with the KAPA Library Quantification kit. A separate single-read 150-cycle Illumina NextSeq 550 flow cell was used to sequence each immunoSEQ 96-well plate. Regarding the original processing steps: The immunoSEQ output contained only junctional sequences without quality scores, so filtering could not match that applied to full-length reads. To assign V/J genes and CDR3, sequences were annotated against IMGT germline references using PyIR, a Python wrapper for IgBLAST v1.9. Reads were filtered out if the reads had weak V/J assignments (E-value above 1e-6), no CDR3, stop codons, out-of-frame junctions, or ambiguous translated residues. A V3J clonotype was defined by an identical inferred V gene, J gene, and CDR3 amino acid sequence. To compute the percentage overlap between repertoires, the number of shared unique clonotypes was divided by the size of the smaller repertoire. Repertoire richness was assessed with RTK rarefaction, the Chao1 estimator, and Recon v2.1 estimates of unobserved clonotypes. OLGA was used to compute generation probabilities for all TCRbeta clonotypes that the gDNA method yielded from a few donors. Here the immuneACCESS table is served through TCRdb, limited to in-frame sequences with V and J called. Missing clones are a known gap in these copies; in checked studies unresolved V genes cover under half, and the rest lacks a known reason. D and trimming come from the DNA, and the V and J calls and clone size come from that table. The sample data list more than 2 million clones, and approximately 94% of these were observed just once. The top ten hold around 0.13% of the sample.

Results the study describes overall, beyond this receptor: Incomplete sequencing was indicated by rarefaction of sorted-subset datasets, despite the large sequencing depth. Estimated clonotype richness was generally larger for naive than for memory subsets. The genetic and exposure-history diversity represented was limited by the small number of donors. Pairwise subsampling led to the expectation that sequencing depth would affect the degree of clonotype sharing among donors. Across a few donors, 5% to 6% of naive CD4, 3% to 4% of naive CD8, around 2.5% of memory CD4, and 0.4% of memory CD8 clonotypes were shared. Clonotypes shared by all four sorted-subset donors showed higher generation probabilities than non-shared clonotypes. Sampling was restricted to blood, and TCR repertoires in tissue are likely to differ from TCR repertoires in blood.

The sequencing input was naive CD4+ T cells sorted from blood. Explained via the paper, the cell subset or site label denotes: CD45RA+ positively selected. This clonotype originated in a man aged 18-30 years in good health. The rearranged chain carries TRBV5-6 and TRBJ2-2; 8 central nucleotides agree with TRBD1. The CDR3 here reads CASSSPGQGRTGELFF. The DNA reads TGTGCCAGCAGCTCGCCCGGACAGGGACGGACCGGGGAGCTGTTTTTT.